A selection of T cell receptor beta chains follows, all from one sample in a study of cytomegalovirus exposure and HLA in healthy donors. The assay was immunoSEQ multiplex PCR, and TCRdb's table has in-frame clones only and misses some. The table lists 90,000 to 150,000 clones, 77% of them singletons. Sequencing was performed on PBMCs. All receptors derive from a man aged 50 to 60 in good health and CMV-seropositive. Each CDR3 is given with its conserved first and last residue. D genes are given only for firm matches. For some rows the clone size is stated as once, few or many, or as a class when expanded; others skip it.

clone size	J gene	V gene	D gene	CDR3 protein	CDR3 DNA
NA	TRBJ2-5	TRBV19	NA	CASSSIQKETQYF	TGTGCCAGTAGTAGTATCCAGAAAGAGACCCAGTACTTC
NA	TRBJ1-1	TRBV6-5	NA	CATGLRATEAFF	TGTGCCACTGGACTACGGGCAACTGAAGCTTTCTTT
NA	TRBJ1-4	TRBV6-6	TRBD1	CASRLTGGREKLFF	TGTGCCAGCAGGCTGACAGGGGGCCGTGAAAAACTGTTTTTT
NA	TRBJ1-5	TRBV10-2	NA	CASSERQGNQPQHF	TGCGCCAGCAGTGAAAGGCAGGGGAATCAGCCCCAGCATTTT
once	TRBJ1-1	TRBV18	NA	CASSPSLNTEAFF	TGTGCCAGCTCACCAAGCCTTAACACTGAAGCTTTCTTT
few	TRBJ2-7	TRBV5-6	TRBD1	CASVGQGAFGEQYF	TGTGCCAGCGTCGGACAGGGGGCGTTTGGCGAGCAGTACTTC
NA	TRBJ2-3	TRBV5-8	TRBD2	CASSRGLAGEDTQYF	TGTGCCAGCAGCCGGGGACTAGCGGGAGAAGATACGCAGTATTTT
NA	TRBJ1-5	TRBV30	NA	CAWSGGGSSNQPQHF	TGTGCCTGGAGTGGCGGAGGGAGTAGCAATCAGCCCCAGCATTTT
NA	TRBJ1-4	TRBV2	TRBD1	CASSVTTGGEKLFF	TGTGCCAGCAGTGTGACGACAGGGGGTGAAAAACTGTTTTTT
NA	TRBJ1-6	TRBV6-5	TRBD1	CASRYGQGAYSPLHF	TGTGCCAGCAGATATGGACAGGGCGCATATTCACCCCTCCACTTT
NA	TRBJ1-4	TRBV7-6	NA	CASSATATNEKLFF	TGTGCCAGCAGCGCGACAGCAACTAATGAAAAACTGTTTTTT
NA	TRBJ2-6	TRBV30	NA	CAWAPAGQGGANVLTF	TGTGCCTGGGCTCCCGCTGGGCAGGGGGGGGCCAACGTCCTGACTTTC
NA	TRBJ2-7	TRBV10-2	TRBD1	CASSEGARGLYEQYF	TGCGCCAGCAGTGAGGGGGCCAGGGGGCTATACGAGCAGTACTTC
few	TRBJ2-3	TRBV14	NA	CASSQYFSTDTQYF	TGTGCCAGCAGCCAATATTTTAGCACAGATACGCAGTATTTT
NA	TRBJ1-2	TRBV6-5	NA	CASSYRQPASYGYTF	TGTGCCAGCAGTTACAGACAGCCTGCTAGCTATGGCTACACCTTC
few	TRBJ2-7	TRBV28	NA	CASSLTVGPYEQYF	TGTGCCAGCAGTTTGACAGTGGGCCCCTACGAGCAGTACTTC
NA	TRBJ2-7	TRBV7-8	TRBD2	CASTSSGRAEWEQYF	TGTGCCAGCACCTCTAGCGGGAGAGCAGAATGGGAGCAGTACTTC
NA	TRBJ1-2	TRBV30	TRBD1	CAWSVSPGQGYGYTF	TGTGCCTGGAGTGTAAGTCCGGGACAGGGGTATGGCTACACCTTC
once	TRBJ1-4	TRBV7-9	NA	CASTFREKLFF	TGTGCCAGCACCTTCCGTGAAAAACTGTTTTTT
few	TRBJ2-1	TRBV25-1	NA	CASSAAGSSYNEQFF	TGTGCCAGCAGTGCAGCGGGTAGCTCCTACAATGAGCAGTTCTTC
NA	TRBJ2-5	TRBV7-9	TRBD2	CASSLRLADRQQETQYF	TGTGCCAGCAGCTTAAGACTAGCGGATAGACAACAAGAGACCCAGTACTTC
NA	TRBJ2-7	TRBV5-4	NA	CASSDRKSSYEQYF	TGTGCCAGCAGCGATCGTAAGAGCTCCTACGAGCAGTACTTC
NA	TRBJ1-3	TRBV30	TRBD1	CAWSADRVRNSGNTIYF	TGTGCCTGGAGTGCCGACAGGGTGCGGAACTCTGGAAACACCATATATTTT
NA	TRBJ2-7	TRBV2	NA	CASKRSSYEQYF	TGTGCCAGCAAAAGGAGCTCCTACGAGCAGTACTTC
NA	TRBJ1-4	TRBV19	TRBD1	CASSLTGEGVIGEKLFF	TGTGCCAGTAGCCTAACAGGGGAAGGCGTGATTGGGGAAAAACTGTTTTTT
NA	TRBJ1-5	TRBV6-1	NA	CASSDKHSNQPQHF	TGTGCCAGCAGTGATAAGCATAGCAATCAGCCCCAGCATTTT
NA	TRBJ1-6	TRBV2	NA	CASSLRGSYNSPLHF	TGTGCCAGCAGTCTCCGAGGGTCCTATAATTCACCCCTCCACTTT
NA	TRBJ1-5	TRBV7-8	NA	CASSSGQNQPQHF	TGTGCCAGCAGCTCCGGACAGAATCAGCCCCAGCATTTT
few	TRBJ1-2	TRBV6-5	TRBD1	CASSYKGQGARDYTF	TGTGCCAGCAGTTACAAGGGACAGGGGGCGCGGGACTACACCTTC
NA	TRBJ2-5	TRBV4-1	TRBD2	CASSQDRQRGGQETQYF	TGCGCCAGCAGCCAAGATCGGCAGCGGGGGGGACAAGAGACCCAGTACTTC
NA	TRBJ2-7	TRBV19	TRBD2	CASSIAGGPYEQYF	TGTGCCAGTAGTATAGCGGGAGGGCCATACGAGCAGTACTTC
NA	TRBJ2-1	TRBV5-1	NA	CASSLASSSYNEQFF	TGCGCCAGCAGCTTGGCCTCTTCGTCCTACAATGAGCAGTTCTTC
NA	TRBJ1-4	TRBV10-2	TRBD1	CASASPDRGTNEKLFF	TGCGCCAGCGCATCACCGGACAGGGGGACTAATGAAAAACTGTTTTTT